This T cell receptor (beta chain) stems from a study of T cells after posttransplantation cyclophosphamide. Some clones are missing from TCRdb's copy, which holds only in-frame ones; the method was immunoSEQ multiplex PCR. Of about 10,000 clones in the sample, roughly 89% were seen once. Sequenced input: memory CD4+ T cells sorted from PBMCs. This TCR was recovered from a woman aged 55-70 years in good health, CMV-negative, and a related stem cell transplant donor.

The CDR3 DNA is TGTGCCAGCAGTCCCGGGACTAGCGGGACCGGCACAGATACGCAGTATTTT. As protein: CASSPGTSGTGTDTQYF. The chain links TRBV2 to TRBJ2-3, with 13 bases aligning to TRBD2. The germline V gene encodes CDR1 SNHLY and CDR2 FYNNEI. V lost 5 bases and J lost 1; bases outside the gene matches: 6. The CDR3 is made up of 17 amino acids.